The entry below describes one T cell receptor (beta chain). The antigen is undetermined. The sample comes from a study of cytomegalovirus exposure and HLA in healthy donors. The PCR used 60 Vbeta and 13 Jbeta primers. Measured with immunoSEQ multiplex PCR; TCRdb has only the in-frame clones, and not every one. The sample records 150,000 to 250,000 clones, around three quarters being singletons. General study results and limits: Altogether, some 170 TCR beta chains were recorded as cytomegalovirus-associated.

Trimming cost V 0 bases and J 5 bases, with 16 bases left between them. Germline V gene lookup returns CDR1 SNHLY and CDR2 FYNNEI. This CDR3 has 16 residues. The sequence was collected from a man under 40 in good health and CMV-seronegative. Sequencing was carried out using PBMCs. V gene TRBV2 combines with J gene TRBJ1-1, with a weak D call TRBD1 (5 bases). CDR3 sequence (DNA): TGTGCCAGCAGTGAAGCGCTTCCGGGGGGAGGGACTGAAGCTTTCTTT. It yields the protein CASSEALPGGGTEAFF.